The subject of this entry is one T cell receptor beta chain. What it binds is unknown. Documented time point: 4-8 weeks after completion of therapy. This sample was included in a study of T cell therapy after organ transplantation. Profiled with immunoSEQ multiplex PCR; TCRdb holds only in-frame clones, not every one. The data show 15,000 to 20,000 clones, roughly four fifths seen once. Germline V gene lookup returns CDR1 LNHDA and CDR2 SQIVND (reference sequence). The CDR3 sequence is 19 residues long. The V and J ends lost 10 bases and 2 bases respectively, with 32 bases between them. Sequenced here: CD8+ T cells from blood, sampled after autologous CMV-specific T cell therapy. This TCR was recovered from a human patient who had received a solid organ transplant and had CMV disease. The graft donor may be the source of some T cells. The chain carries TRBV19 and TRBJ1-2, with unresolved D. The CDR3 spells CATRGLKENPGTQNYGYTF. The CDR3 region has the DNA TGTGCCACCCGCGGGTTAAAAGAGAACCCCGGAACCCAGAACTATGGCTACACCTTC.